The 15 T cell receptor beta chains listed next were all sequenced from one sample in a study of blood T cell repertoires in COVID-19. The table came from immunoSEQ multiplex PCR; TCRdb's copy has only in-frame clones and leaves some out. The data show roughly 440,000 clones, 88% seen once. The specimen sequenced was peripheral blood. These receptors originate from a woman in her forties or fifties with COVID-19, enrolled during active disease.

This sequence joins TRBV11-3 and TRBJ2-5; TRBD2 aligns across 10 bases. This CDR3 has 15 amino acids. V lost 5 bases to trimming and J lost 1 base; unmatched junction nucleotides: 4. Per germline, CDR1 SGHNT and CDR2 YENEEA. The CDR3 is CASSPGLAAQETQYF. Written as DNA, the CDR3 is TGTGCCAGCAGCCCCGGACTAGCGGCCCAAGAGACCCAGTACTTC. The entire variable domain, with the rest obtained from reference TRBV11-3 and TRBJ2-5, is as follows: EAGVVQSPRYKIIEKKQPVAFWCNPISGHNTLYWYLQNLGQGPELLIRYENEEAVDDSQLPKDRFSAERLKGVDSTLKIQPAELGDSAVYLCASSPGLAAQETQYFGPGTRLLVL.

The CDR3 region is CASSFEGQENGYTF. The DNA of the CDR3 is TGCGCCAGCAGCTTCGAGGGACAGGAAAATGGCTACACCTTC. This rearrangement joins TRBV5-1 to TRBJ1-2, with 8 bases lining up with TRBD1. Germline V gene data show CDR1 as SGHRS and CDR2 as YFSETQ. This CDR3 contains 14 residues. The junction had 6 bases not matched to a gene; V was cut back by 2 bases and J by 6 bases.

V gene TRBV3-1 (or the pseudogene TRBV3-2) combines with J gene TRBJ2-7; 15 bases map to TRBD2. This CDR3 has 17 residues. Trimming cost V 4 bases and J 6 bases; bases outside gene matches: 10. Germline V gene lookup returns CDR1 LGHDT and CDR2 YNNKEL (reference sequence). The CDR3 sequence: CASSLGLAGGGGAEQYF. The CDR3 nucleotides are TGTGCCAGCAGCCTGGGACTAGCGGGGGGAGGAGGAGCCGAGCAGTACTTC.

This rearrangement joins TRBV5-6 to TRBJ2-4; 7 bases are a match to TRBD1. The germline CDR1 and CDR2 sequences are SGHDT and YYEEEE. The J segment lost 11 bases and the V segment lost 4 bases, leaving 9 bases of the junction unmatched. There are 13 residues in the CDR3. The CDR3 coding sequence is TGTGCCAGCAGCATAGGGACAGACGGTCTTCAGTACTTC. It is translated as CASSIGTDGLQYF.

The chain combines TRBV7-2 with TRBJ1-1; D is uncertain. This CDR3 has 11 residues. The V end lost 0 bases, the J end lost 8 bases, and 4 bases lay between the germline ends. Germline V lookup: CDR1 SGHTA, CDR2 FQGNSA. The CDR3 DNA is TGTGCCAGCAGCTTAGCCCCGGAAGCTTTCTTT. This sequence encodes CASSLAPEAFF.

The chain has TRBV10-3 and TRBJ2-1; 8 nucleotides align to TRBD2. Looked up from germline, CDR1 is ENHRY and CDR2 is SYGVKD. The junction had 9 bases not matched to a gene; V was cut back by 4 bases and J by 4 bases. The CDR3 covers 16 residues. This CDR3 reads CAISGKGGGRYNEQFF. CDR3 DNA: TGTGCCATCAGTGGGAAGGGCGGGGGGAGGTACAATGAGCAGTTCTTC.

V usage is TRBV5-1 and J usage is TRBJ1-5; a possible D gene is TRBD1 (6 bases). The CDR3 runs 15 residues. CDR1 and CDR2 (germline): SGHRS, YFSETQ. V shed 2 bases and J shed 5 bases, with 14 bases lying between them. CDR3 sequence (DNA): TGCGCCAGCAGCTTTGAAGGACAGCCCCATCAGCCCCAGCATTTT. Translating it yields CASSFEGQPHQPQHF.

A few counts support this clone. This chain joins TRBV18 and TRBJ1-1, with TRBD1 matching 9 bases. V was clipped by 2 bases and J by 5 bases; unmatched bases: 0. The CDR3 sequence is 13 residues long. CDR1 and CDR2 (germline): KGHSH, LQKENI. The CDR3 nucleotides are TGTGCCAGCTCACCAGGGACAGGGACTGAAGCTTTCTTT. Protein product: CASSPGTGTEAFF.

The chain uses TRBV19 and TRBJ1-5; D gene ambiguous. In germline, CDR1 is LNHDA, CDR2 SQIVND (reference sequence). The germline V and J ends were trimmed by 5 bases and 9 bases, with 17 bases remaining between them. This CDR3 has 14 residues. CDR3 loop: CASSLRREERPQHF. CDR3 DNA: TGTGCCAGTAGTCTTCGGAGGGAGGAAAGGCCCCAGCATTTT.

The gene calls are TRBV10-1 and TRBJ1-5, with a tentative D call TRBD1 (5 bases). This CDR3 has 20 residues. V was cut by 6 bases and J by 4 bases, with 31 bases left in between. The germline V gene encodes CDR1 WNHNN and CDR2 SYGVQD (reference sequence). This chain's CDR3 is CASRPPQIGASRKGNQPQHF. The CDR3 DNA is TGCGCCAGCAGACCCCCTCAGATAGGGGCGAGTCGGAAGGGGAATCAGCCCCAGCATTTT.

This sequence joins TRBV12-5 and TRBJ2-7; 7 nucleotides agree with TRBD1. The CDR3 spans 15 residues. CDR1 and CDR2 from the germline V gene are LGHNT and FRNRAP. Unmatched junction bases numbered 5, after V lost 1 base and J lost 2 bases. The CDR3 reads CASGLGTGTAYEQYF. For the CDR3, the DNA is TGTGCTAGTGGTTTGGGGACCGGGACAGCCTACGAGCAGTACTTC.

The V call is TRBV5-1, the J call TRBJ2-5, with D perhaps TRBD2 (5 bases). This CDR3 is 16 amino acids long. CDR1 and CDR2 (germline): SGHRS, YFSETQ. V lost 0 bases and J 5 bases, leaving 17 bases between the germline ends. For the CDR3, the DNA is TGCGCCAGCAGCTTGGCCGGAGGTGGTAGTTCGGAGACCCAGTACTTC. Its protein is CASSLAGGGSSETQYF.

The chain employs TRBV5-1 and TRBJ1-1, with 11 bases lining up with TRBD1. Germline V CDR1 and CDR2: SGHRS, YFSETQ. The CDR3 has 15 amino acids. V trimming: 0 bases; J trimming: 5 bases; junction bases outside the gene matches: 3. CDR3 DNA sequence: TGCGCCAGCAGCTTGGGGACAGGGGGCTGGACTGAAGCTTTCTTT. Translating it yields CASSLGTGGWTEAFF.

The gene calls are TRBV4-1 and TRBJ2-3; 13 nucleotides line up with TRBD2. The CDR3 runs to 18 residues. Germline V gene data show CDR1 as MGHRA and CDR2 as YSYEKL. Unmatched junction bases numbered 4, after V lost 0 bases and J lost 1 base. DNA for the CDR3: TGCGCCAGCAGCCAAGATAGGGGGACTAGCGGGGGCACAGATACGCAGTATTTT. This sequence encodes CASSQDRGTSGGTDTQYF.

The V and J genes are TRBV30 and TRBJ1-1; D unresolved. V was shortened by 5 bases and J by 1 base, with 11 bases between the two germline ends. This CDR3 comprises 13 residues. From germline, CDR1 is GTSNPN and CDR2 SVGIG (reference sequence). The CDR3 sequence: CAWGRHGNTEAFF. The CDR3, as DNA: TGTGCCTGGGGAAGACACGGGAACACTGAAGCTTTCTTT.